A selection of T cell receptor beta chains follows, all from one sample in a study of T cells in Graves' hyperthyroidism and ophthalmopathy. MiXCR was run by TCRdb on the multiplex PCR reads, yielding one entry per CDR3 protein. The sample lists fewer than 250,000 distinct CDR3 sequences, about 15% occurring once. Sequencing used blood. These TCRs come from a young woman with Graves' ophthalmopathy. The CDR3 runs from the conserved cysteine through the conserved F or W. Each record gives: J gene, V gene, D gene, clone size, CDR3 protein, CDR3 DNA. A D gene is named only where the DNA matches it firmly. Part of the rows lack a size; the others show once, few, many or a class for expanded clones.

TRBJ2-1,TRBV6-2/TRBV6-3,TRBD2,few,CASRDGTSGCNEQFF,TGTGCCAGCAGGGACGGGACTAGCGGCTGCAATGAGCAGTTCTTC
TRBJ1-6,TRBV30,NA,many,CAWQTGTDSPLHF,TGTGCCTGGCAGACGGGGACCGACTCACCCCTCCACTTT
TRBJ1-1,TRBV11-1,TRBD1,many,CASYGQGGTEAFF,TGTGCCAGCTACGGACAGGGAGGCACTGAAGCTTTCTTT
TRBJ2-5,TRBV3-1,NA,many,CASSRSGSETQYF,TGTGCCAGCAGCCGAAGTGGGTCGGAGACCCAGTACTTC
TRBJ2-1,TRBV4-3,TRBD2,many,CASSQTSGRRGEQFF,TGCGCCAGCAGCCAAACTAGCGGGAGGAGGGGTGAGCAGTTCTTC
TRBJ1-1,TRBV20-1,TRBD1,NA,CSVTTGAGHPEAFF,TGCAGTGTTACGACAGGGGCGGGGCACCCTGAAGCTTTCTTT
TRBJ1-6,TRBV7-9,NA,many,CASSLGQVNSPLHF,TGTGCCAGCAGCTTAGGGCAGGTTAATTCACCCCTCCACTTT
TRBJ1-6,TRBV6-1,NA,many,CASNLMSALNSPLHF,TGTGCCAGCAACCTAATGTCGGCTTTGAATTCACCCCTCCACTTT
TRBJ2-7,TRBV7-2,NA,many,CASSSTSTSYEQYF,TGTGCCAGCAGCTCCACCTCGACCTCCTACGAGCAGTACTTC
TRBJ2-5,TRBV7-2,NA,NA,CATSRNSQETQYF,TGTGCCACCTCAAGGAACAGTCAAGAGACCCAGTACTTC
TRBJ2-2,TRBV16,NA,NA,CASSHSRIGELFF,TGTGCCAGCAGCCATTCCCGGATTGGGGAGCTGTTTTTT
TRBJ1-4,TRBV18,NA,many,CASSPRGEKLFF,TGTGCCAGCTCACCCCGGGGGGAAAAACTGTTTTTT
TRBJ2-7,TRBV3-1,TRBD2,NA,CASRGTSGRFGEQYF,TGTGCCAGCAGGGGGACTAGCGGGAGGTTTGGCGAGCAGTACTTC
TRBJ1-6,TRBV30,TRBD1,many,CAWSVGGGNSPLHF,TGTGCCTGGAGTGTAGGAGGGGGCAATTCACCCCTCCACTTT
TRBJ2-2,TRBV7-8,TRBD2,many,CASRGGLANTGELFF,TGTGCCAGCAGAGGGGGACTAGCGAACACCGGGGAGCTGTTTTTT
TRBJ1-4,TRBV29-1,NA,NA,CSVDEGTNEKLFF,TGCAGCGTTGATGAGGGGACTAATGAAAAACTGTTTTTT
TRBJ2-3,TRBV28,NA,many,CASMSAEPRLRDTQYF,TGTGCCAGCATGAGCGCCGAACCTCGTCTCAGAGATACGCAGTATTTT
TRBJ1-4,TRBV7-9,NA,NA,CASSSWMGGLREKLFF,TGTGCCAGCAGCTCCTGGATGGGCGGGTTGAGGGAAAAACTGTTTTTT
TRBJ2-5,TRBV7-9,NA,many,CASSPMEGNTETQYF,TGTGCCAGCAGCCCGATGGAGGGTAACACCGAGACCCAGTACTTC
TRBJ2-7,TRBV7-9,NA,many,CASSSSKSSYEQYF,TGTGCCAGCAGTTCTTCTAAGAGCTCCTACGAGCAGTACTTC
TRBJ1-2,TRBV7-8,NA,many,CASSLAVTLNYGYTF,TGTGCCAGCAGCTTAGCGGTCACTCTAAACTATGGCTACACCTTC
TRBJ2-7,TRBV27,TRBD2,NA,CASTSLAGGPNEQYF,TGTGCCAGCACCTCTCTAGCGGGAGGGCCCAACGAGCAGTACTTC
TRBJ2-7,TRBV28,TRBD1,many,CASNQGQAYEQYF,TGTGCCAGCAATCAGGGACAGGCTTACGAGCAGTACTTC
TRBJ2-1,TRBV6-2/TRBV6-3,TRBD1,many,CASSIDRGDNEQFF,TGTGCCAGCAGTATAGACAGGGGCGACAATGAGCAGTTCTTC
TRBJ1-6,TRBV30,NA,many,CAWVGGMNNSPLHF,TGTGCCTGGGTTGGGGGGATGAATAATTCACCCCTCCACTTT
TRBJ1-2,TRBV3-1,NA,many,CASSRDGYSYTF,TGTGCCAGCAGCCGCGACGGTTATAGCTACACCTTC